The T cell receptor beta chain described here comes from a study of blood T cell repertoires in COVID-19. The CDR3 has 13 residues. With regard to this clone: One end of the junction varies from germline; a read error may be responsible.

TCRdb's table, derived via immunoSEQ multiplex PCR, lists solely in-frame clones and lacks some. The data hold 150,000 to 200,000 clones, with approximately 90% observed a single time. While infection was still active, Seattle patients were enrolled and then followed longitudinally. The TCR originated in a man younger than 40 with COVID-19, enrolled during active disease. What was sequenced was peripheral blood. This chain uses TRBV12-3 or TRBV12-4 with TRBJ2-7, with D possibly TRBD2 on 5 matching bases. The CDR3: CATSEGWTYEQYF. CDR3 nucleotides: TGTGCCACCAGTGAGGGATGGACCTACGAGCAGTACTTC.